The clone carrying this T cell receptor (beta chain) was observed a few times. Its antigen remains unidentified. CDR3 length equals 12 residues. Per germline, CDR1 MNHNY and CDR2 SVGAGI (reference sequence). Trimming took 0 bases from V and 11 from J, leaving 10 bases between them. Donors came from a validation cohort of some 110 subjects, distinct from the first 666-subject cohort. This record belongs to a study of cytomegalovirus exposure and HLA in healthy donors. Study-wide results and limits: Among TCR sequences, most were rare, though some public TCRs appeared in many donors.

The data were produced by immunoSEQ multiplex PCR, yet TCRdb's version contains in-frame clones alone and is incomplete. The sample lists approximately 100,000 clones; around 90% were seen once. This clonotype originated in a woman between 18 and 30 years old in good health and CMV-seropositive. The sample consisted of PBMCs. The chain carries TRBV6-6 and TRBJ1-1, with a possible D match to TRBD1 (5 bases). The CDR3: CASSYSGVEAFF. In nucleotides, the CDR3 is TGTGCCAGCAGTTACTCAGGGGTAGAGGCTTTCTTT.